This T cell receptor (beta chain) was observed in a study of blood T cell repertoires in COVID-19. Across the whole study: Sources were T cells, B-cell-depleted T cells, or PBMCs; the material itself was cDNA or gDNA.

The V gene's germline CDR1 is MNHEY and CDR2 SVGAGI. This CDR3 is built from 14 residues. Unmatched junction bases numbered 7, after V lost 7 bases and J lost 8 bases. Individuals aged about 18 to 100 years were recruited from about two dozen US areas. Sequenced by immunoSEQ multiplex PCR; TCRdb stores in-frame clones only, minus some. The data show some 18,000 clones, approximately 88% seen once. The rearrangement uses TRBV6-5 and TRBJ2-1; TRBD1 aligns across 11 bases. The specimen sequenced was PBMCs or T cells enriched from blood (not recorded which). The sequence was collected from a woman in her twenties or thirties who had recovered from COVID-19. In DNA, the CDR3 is TGTGCCAGCACCGATGGACAGGGGGCAGATGAGCAGTTCTTC. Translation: CASTDGQGADEQFF.